A selection of T cell receptor beta chains follows, all from one sample in a study of blood T cells in healthy people across ages. TCRdb reprocessed the 5' RACE reads with MiXCR, giving one entry per CDR3 protein. The sample holds around 780,000 distinct CDR3 sequences, roughly three fifths seen once. Sequenced: blood. The receptors shown here come from a man aged 40-49 years in good health. CDR3s include the opening cysteine and the closing phenylalanine or tryptophan. D genes are given only for firm matches. Rows may omit the clone size; those that give it use once, few, many or a size class.

>.|TRBJ2-7|TRBV7-2|few
TGTGCCAGCAGCTTAGATACCTATTCCTACGAGCAGTACTTC
CASSLDTYSYEQYF
>.|TRBJ1-2|TRBV12-3/TRBV12-4|.
TGTGCCAGCAGTTTGGGAGGGGGTTACGAAGATGGCTACACCTTC
CASSLGGGYEDGYTF
>.|TRBJ1-1|TRBV28|.
TGTGCCAGCAGTTTCGGCGGTTTTAACACTGAAGCTTTCTTT
CASSFGGFNTEAFF
>TRBD1|TRBJ2-7|TRBV5-4|.
TGTGCCAGCAGCCCTTCCTCGGGACAGGGGACCTACGAGCAGTACTTC
CASSPSSGQGTYEQYF
>.|TRBJ2-3|TRBV28|.
TGTGCCAGCTCAACGGGGAGCGGGAGCACAGATACGCAGTATTTT
CASSTGSGSTDTQYF
>.|TRBJ2-1|TRBV30|.
TGTGCCTGGAGTGCGGGCGGCTCCTACAATGAGCAGTTCTTC
CAWSAGGSYNEQFF
>TRBD2|TRBJ2-5|TRBV4-1|few
TGCGCCAGCAGCCAAGGGATCAGCGGGAGGGCCTTGGAGACCCAGTACTTC
CASSQGISGRALETQYF
>TRBD1|TRBJ2-1|TRBV2|few
TGTGCCAGCAGTGTTTACAAGACAGGGAACCTCTTGGGGAATGAGCAGTTCTTC
CASSVYKTGNLLGNEQFF
>.|TRBJ1-2|TRBV7-2|.
TGTGCCAGCAGCTTAGGACAGGAGTTCAACTATGGCTACACCTTC
CASSLGQEFNYGYTF
>.|TRBJ2-3|TRBV7-3|.
TGTGCCAGCAGCTTAATCCAGGGAACGCAGTATTTT
CASSLIQGTQYF
>.|TRBJ2-3|TRBV5-6|.
TGTGCCAGCAGCTCGACGGGGAAAGATACGCAGTATTTT
CASSSTGKDTQYF
>.|TRBJ2-5|TRBV20-1|.
TGCGGATGCGAACCATTTACAGACCGGCAAGAGACCCAGTACTTC
CGCEPFTDRQETQYF
>.|TRBJ2-1|TRBV20-1|.
TGCAGTGCTAGCGGGGGGCCCACCTACAATGAGCAGTTCTTC
CSASGGPTYNEQFF
>TRBD2|TRBJ2-3|TRBV12-3/TRBV12-4|.
TGTGCCAGCAGTTTAAGAGCGGGAGATAGCTATACGCAGTATTTT
CASSLRAGDSYTQYF
>.|TRBJ2-7|TRBV12-3/TRBV12-4|few
TGTGCCAGCAGTTTAAACTTTGGTGGTAGCGGCTCCTACGAGCAGTACTTC
CASSLNFGGSGSYEQYF
>TRBD1|TRBJ1-2|TRBV27|many
TGTGCCAGCAGTTCCCTTACAGGGGATGGCTACACCTTC
CASSSLTGDGYTF
>TRBD2|TRBJ2-3|TRBV3-1|.
TGTGCCAGCAGCCAAGAGAGCGGGGCAGATACGCAGTATTTT
CASSQESGADTQYF
>.|TRBJ2-3|TRBV5-1|few
TGCGCCAGCAGCTTGGACGGCAGCACTAGCACAGATACGCAGTATTTT
CASSLDGSTSTDTQYF
>TRBD1|TRBJ1-5|TRBV6-2/TRBV6-3|.
TGTGCCAGGGGGGGCAGGGGGCAAAAAAATCAGCCCCAGCATTTT
CARGGRGQKNQPQHF
>TRBD1|TRBJ2-5|TRBV5-1|few
TGCGCCAGCAGCAAGGGGGACAGCCAAGAGACCCAGTACTTC
CASSKGDSQETQYF
>.|TRBJ1-3|TRBV20-1|once
TGCAGTGCTAGAGAATTTCAGGAGTACTCTGGAAACACCATATATTTT
CSAREFQEYSGNTIYF
>.|TRBJ2-3|TRBV27|few
TGTGCCAGCATGGGGAGCCCAGATACGCAGTATTTT
CASMGSPDTQYF
>.|TRBJ1-5|TRBV4-1|.
TGCGCCAGCAGCCAAGCGTCAGTGCAGCCCCAGCATTTT
CASSQASVQPQHF
>.|TRBJ2-1|TRBV15|.
TGTGCCGCCAGCATACTCGCCAGTTACAATGAGCAGTTCTTC
CAASILASYNEQFF
>TRBD2|TRBJ2-3|TRBV20-1|.
TGCAGTGCTAGAGCCGGACTAGCGGGAGGAGCTAGCACAGATACGCAGTATTTT
CSARAGLAGGASTDTQYF
>.|TRBJ2-3|TRBV7-6|.
TGTGCCAGCAGCTTAGCCTTTGGCACAGATACGCAGTATTTT
CASSLAFGTDTQYF
>TRBD1|TRBJ2-5|TRBV5-1|.
TGCGCCAGCAGCGTGGGACAGAGGCAAGAGACCCAGTACTTC
CASSVGQRQETQYF
>.|TRBJ2-5|TRBV5-1|few
TGCGCCAGCAGCTTGTCTGACGGGGGTTTAGAGACCCAGTACTTC
CASSLSDGGLETQYF
>TRBD1|TRBJ2-5|TRBV3-1|few
TGTGCCAGCAGCCACCTGGGGGGGACAGGGTATGAAGAGACCCAGTACTTC
CASSHLGGTGYEETQYF